What follows are 23 T cell receptor beta chains derived from one specimen sequenced in a study of blood T cell repertoires in COVID-19. Assay used: immunoSEQ multiplex PCR; TCRdb lists only in-frame clones, some missing. The sample yields 250,000 or so clones, roughly 80% seen once. Sequencing input: peripheral blood. All receptors come from an elderly man with acute or convalescent COVID-19.

The rearrangement links TRBV19 to TRBJ1-4; 10 nucleotides match TRBD1. Trimming at V came to 8 bases and at J to 8 bases, leaving 11 bases not matched to a gene. Germline V gives CDR1 LNHDA, CDR2 SQIVND (reference sequence). The CDR3 has 15 amino acids. CDR3 sequence: CASLFPGTGEEKLFF. For the CDR3, the DNA is TGTGCCAGTCTTTTCCCCGGGACAGGGGAAGAAAAACTGTTTTTT.

V and J are TRBV30 and TRBJ1-5; D is uncertain. CDR3 size: 14 residues. V lost 1 base and J lost 2, with 9 bases in between. CDR1 and CDR2 from the germline V gene are GTSNPN and SVGIG (reference sequence). CDR3 coding DNA: TGTGCCTGGAGTGCAGTCATTGGCAATCAGCCCCAGCATTTT. It is translated as CAWSAVIGNQPQHF. Full variable domain (outside the CDR3, taken from reference TRBV30 and TRBJ1-5): SQTIHQWPATLVQPVGSPLSLECTVEGTSNPNLYWYRQAAGRGLQLLFYSVGIGQISSEVPQNLSASRPQDRQFILSSKKLLLSDSGFYLCAWSAVIGNQPQHFGDGTRLSIL.

The chain links TRBV5-1 to TRBJ2-3, with TRBD1 as a possible D gene (6 bases). V shed 1 base and J shed 4 bases, with 7 bases lying between them. CDR1 and CDR2 from the germline V gene are SGHRS and YFSETQ. CDR3 size: 13 residues. The chain's CDR3 is CASSLKGADTQYF. CDR3 bases: TGCGCCAGCAGCTTGAAGGGGGCAGATACGCAGTATTTT.

In DNA, the CDR3 is TGTGCCAGCAGCCCCAGGGGGCGGGGAGGCTACACCTTC. Protein product: CASSPRGRGGYTF. The chain carries TRBV7-9 and TRBJ1-2, with 8 bases matching TRBD1. The CDR3 length is 13 residues. Germline V CDR1 and CDR2: SEHNR, FQNEAQ (reference sequence). V was clipped by 5 bases and J by 8 bases; unmatched bases: 7.

This rearrangement joins TRBV5-4 to TRBJ1-2; D perhaps matches TRBD1 (6 bases). The ends were cut back, 0 bases at V and 7 bases at J, with 13 bases in the middle. Germline CDR1 reads SGHNT; CDR2 reads YYREEE (reference sequence). The CDR3 consists of 14 residues. The CDR3 bases are TGTGCCAGCAGCTTGGGCAGGGGAGATAGTGGCTACACCTTC. This sequence encodes CASSLGRGDSGYTF.

This chain links TRBV12-3 or TRBV12-4 with TRBJ1-1, with 8 bases fitting TRBD1. J gave up 4 bases and V 4 bases, and 2 bases lay outside the gene matches. The CDR3 is made up of 13 amino acids. The CDR3 nucleotides are TGTGCCAGCAGTTGGGGACAGGTCACTGAAGCTTTCTTT. It is translated as CASSWGQVTEAFF.

The chain couples TRBV6-2 or TRBV6-3 to TRBJ1-5; D not certain. Germline lookup yields CDR1 MNHEY and CDR2 SVGEGT. Trimming stripped 5 bases from V and 0 bases from J, with 2 bases between. This CDR3 has 12 amino acids. CDR3 nucleotides: TGTGCCAGCAGTCTTAGCAATCAGCCCCAGCATTTT. Its protein product is CASSLSNQPQHF.

The CDR3 DNA sequence: TGTGCCAGCAGACCAAGCGGGAGTGGGTACGAGCAGTACTTC. The encoded protein is CASRPSGSGYEQYF. This chain links TRBV14 with TRBJ2-7, with 8 bases aligning to TRBD2. This CDR3 contains 14 residues. Trimming took 6 bases from V and 4 from J; bases not matched to a gene: 8. Germline V gene data show CDR1 as SGHDN and CDR2 as FVKESK.

The chain has TRBV20-1 and TRBJ2-3, with 7 positions matching TRBD2. Germline lookup yields CDR1 DFQATT and CDR2 SNEGSKA (reference sequence). V shed 3 bases and J 3 bases; nucleotides not matched to a gene: 6. The CDR3 contains 14 residues. The CDR3 sequence is CSASAGVWTDTQYF. In DNA form, the CDR3 reads TGCAGTGCTAGTGCGGGGGTATGGACAGATACGCAGTATTTT.

The chain uses TRBV5-1 and TRBJ2-5; 8 bases are shared with TRBD1. V shed 4 bases and J 5 bases; nucleotides not matched to a gene: 7. CDR1 is SGHRS, CDR2 YFSETQ, per germline. The CDR3 extends over 14 amino acids. For the CDR3, the DNA is TGCGCCAGCAGCCCTGGACAGGGTAGGGAGACCCAGTACTTC. It encodes CASSPGQGRETQYF.

This chain uses TRBV6-1 with TRBJ2-2; 7 nucleotides match TRBD1. CDR3 length: 16 residues. Per germline, CDR1 MNHNS and CDR2 SASEGT. V gave up 4 bases and J gave up 5 bases; unmatched junction bases: 10. The CDR3 protein is CASSAGTALGTGELFF. Here the CDR3 DNA reads TGTGCCAGCAGTGCAGGGACAGCGCTTGGAACCGGGGAGCTGTTTTTT.

The chain has TRBV28 and TRBJ1-2; 9 bases fit TRBD1. V trimming: 1 base; J trimming: 4 bases; junction bases outside the gene matches: 4. Germline CDR1 is MDHEN and CDR2 is SYDVKM. The CDR3 loop spans 15 amino acids. Here the CDR3 DNA reads TGTGCCAGCAGTTTATTCACAGGGGGCACCTATGGCTACACCTTC. This encodes CASSLFTGGTYGYTF.

The V gene is TRBV18, the J gene TRBJ2-2; 9 bases match TRBD1. This CDR3 comprises 16 residues. J gave up 4 bases and V 4 bases, and 7 bases lay outside the gene matches. Germline V gives CDR1 KGHSH, CDR2 LQKENI. The CDR3 protein is CASSLSSQGATGELFF. The CDR3, as DNA: TGTGCCAGCTCACTCTCCTCACAGGGGGCCACCGGGGAGCTGTTTTTT.

V usage is TRBV14 and J usage is TRBJ1-2, with 10 bases lining up with TRBD1. The CDR3 is 16 residues long. The V gene's germline CDR1 is SGHDN and CDR2 FVKESK. Germline trimming cut 2 bases from V and 6 bases from J; bases unmatched to any gene: 9. The DNA for the CDR3 is TGTGCCAGCAGCCAACACAGACAGGGGGCAAGAGATGGCTACACCTTC. It yields the protein CASSQHRQGARDGYTF.

This chain uses TRBV30 with TRBJ1-5; 7 positions match TRBD1. Trimming removed 0 bases from V and 6 bases from J; junction bases left unmatched: 5. Per the germline V gene, CDR1 is GTSNPN and CDR2 is SVGIG (reference sequence). The CDR3 sequence is 14 residues long. DNA for the CDR3: TGTGCCTGGAGTGTAAGGGGGCTGAGTCAGCCCCAGCATTTT. It codes for CAWSVRGLSQPQHF. The whole variable domain, filled in from reference TRBV30 and TRBJ1-5, reads SQTIHQWPATLVQPVGSPLSLECTVEGTSNPNLYWYRQAAGRGLQLLFYSVGIGQISSEVPQNLSASRPQDRQFILSSKKLLLSDSGFYLCAWSVRGLSQPQHFGDGTRLSIL.

The chain uses TRBV7-9 and TRBJ2-5, with TRBD1 identical over 8 bases. CDR1 SEHNR and CDR2 FQNEAQ come from the germline V gene (reference sequence). After removal of 2 bases from V and 4 bases from J, the junction contained 9 bases not matched to a gene. The CDR3 extends over 16 amino acids. The CDR3 DNA reads as TGTGCCAGCAGCTTAAACGGGCAGGGGGCTGGAGAGACCCAGTACTTC. Amino acids: CASSLNGQGAGETQYF.

In its sample, this clone was seen once. CDR3 DNA: TGTGCCAGCAGCTTTCGGACAGGGGTCGGCAATGAGCAGTTCTTC. This translates into CASSFRTGVGNEQFF. The chain uses TRBV7-2 and TRBJ2-1; TRBD1 matches 9 bases. Trimming took 3 bases from V and 6 from J; bases not matched to a gene: 6. CDR1 SGHTA and CDR2 FQGNSA come from the germline V gene. The CDR3 covers 15 residues.

Here the CDR3 reads CASSDGPSNEKLFF. The CDR3 DNA reads as TGTGCCAGCAGTGATGGGCCAAGTAATGAAAAACTGTTTTTT. This chain connects TRBV6-1 to TRBJ1-4; D gene ambiguous. Germline values: CDR1 MNHNS, CDR2 SASEGT. The CDR3 is 14 amino acids. Between the trimmed V and J ends, which lost 3 bases and 4 bases, there was a span of 9 bases.

In this sample, this clone turned up a few times. The chain employs TRBV19 and TRBJ2-3; a weak D match, TRBD2 (6 bases). The CDR3 loop spans 15 amino acids. Deletions cut 10 bases from V and 1 base from J, with 18 bases between. Germline loops: CDR1 LNHDA, CDR2 SQIVND (reference sequence). This chain's CDR3 is CATRGVLLGTDTQYF. CDR3 nucleotides: TGTGCCACTCGCGGGGTCCTTCTGGGCACAGATACGCAGTATTTT.

This chain joins TRBV9 and TRBJ2-2, with 8 bases fitting TRBD2. V lost 5 bases, J lost 4 bases, and 7 bases stayed unmatched. Germline V lookup: CDR1 SGDLS, CDR2 YYNGEE. The CDR3 runs to 15 residues. The CDR3 DNA reads as TGTGCCAGCAGGCCAATAGCGGGGAGCACCGGGGAGCTGTTTTTT. Amino acids: CASRPIAGSTGELFF.

This chain links TRBV10-1 with TRBJ1-5; unclear D gene. The CDR3 has 13 residues. Germline V CDR1 and CDR2: WNHNN, SYGVQD (reference sequence). V shed 6 bases and J shed 1 base, with 7 bases lying between them. DNA of the CDR3: TGCGCCAGCAGGATAGCGAGCAATCAGCCCCAGCATTTT. Translation gives CASRIASNQPQHF.

The chain uses TRBV5-1 and TRBJ1-4; possibly TRBD1 for D (5 bases). The CDR3 is 16 residues long. Trimming shortened V by 4 bases and J by 0 bases, and 13 bases separated the two germline ends. CDR1 and CDR2 from the germline V gene are SGHRS and YFSETQ. The CDR3 nucleotides read TGCGCCAGCAGCCCCCGGCTAGGGGCAACTAATGAAAAACTGTTTTTT. The encoded protein is CASSPRLGATNEKLFF. Drawing the rest from reference TRBV5-1 and TRBJ1-4, the complete variable domain is KAGVTQTPRYLIKTRGQQVTLSCSPISGHRSVSWYQQTPGQGLQFLFEYFSETQRNKGNFPGRFSGRQFSNSRSEMNVSTLELGDSALYLCASSPRLGATNEKLFFGSGTQLSVL.

The chain links TRBV5-1 to TRBJ2-1; possibly TRBD1 for D (5 bases). Trimming shortened V by 1 base and J by 7 bases, and 6 bases separated the two germline ends. In germline, CDR1 is SGHRS, CDR2 YFSETQ. The CDR3 sequence is 12 residues long. In DNA, the CDR3 is TGCGCCAGCAGCTTGCCAGGGAATGAGCAGTTCTTC. This translates into CASSLPGNEQFF.